This T cell receptor (beta chain) is drawn from a study of CD8 T cells in Susac syndrome. The study, taken as a whole, reports: In TEMRA cells and active patients, CD8+ clonal expansion in Susac reached its peak. A few Susac-specific public clones appeared in CD8+ TEMRA repertoires, and some 16 in total CD8+ repertoires.

Random hexamers served to reverse transcribe about 0.45 to 1 ug RNA. By means of immunoSEQ multiplex PCR, TCR beta CDR3 spanning 54 Vbeta and 13 Jbeta underwent amplification. MiXCR, applied by TCRdb to the immunoSEQ multiplex PCR reads, yields one record per CDR3 protein. This table has 95,000 to 150,000 distinct CDR3 sequences, roughly 94% appearing once. The study sequenced TCR beta in blood CD8+ and CD4+ T cells. Points on this clonotype: The antigen remains unidentified.

The specimen sequenced was CD8+ T cells from PBMCs. This receptor was identified in a human donor with Susac syndrome.

The CDR3 here is CASSEAPSSYNEQFF. Written as DNA, the CDR3 is TGCGCCAGCAGTGAGGCACCGAGCTCCTACAATGAGCAGTTCTTC. The chain is built from TRBV10-1 and TRBJ2-1, with D unclear. The germline V and J ends were trimmed by 2 bases and 0 bases, with 8 bases remaining between them. Looked up from germline, CDR1 is WNHNN and CDR2 is SYGVQD (reference sequence). The CDR3 sequence is 15 residues long.